This is a list of T cell receptor beta chains from one sample in a study of PD-L1 blockade in urothelial cancer. The assay was immunoSEQ multiplex PCR, and TCRdb's table has in-frame clones only and misses some. The repertoire holds 35,000 to 45,000 clones, 91% seen once, with 5.5% to 8% in the top ten. The material sequenced was PBMCs, taken around atezolizumab (anti-PD-L1) treatment. The receptors here all came from an older man with urothelial cancer. The CDR3 runs from the conserved cysteine through the conserved F or W.

CDR3 length,V gene,J gene,CDR3 protein
14,TRBV6-5,TRBJ2-1,CASSLAGTYNEQFF
17,TRBV4-1,TRBJ1-2,CASSHRTGGIPNYGYTF
12,TRBV5-4,TRBJ1-2,CASSLGHEGYTF
13,TRBV5-1,TRBJ1-2,CASSLGTEHGYTF
16,TRBV4-2,TRBJ1-5,CASSHGGRTSNQPQHF
13,TRBV7-3,TRBJ2-7,CASSLNPAYEQYF
14,TRBV19,TRBJ2-7,CASTGSGSSYEQYF
13,TRBV30,TRBJ1-5,CAWRGGSNQPQHF
15,TRBV18,TRBJ1-1,CASSPVPDRNTEAFF
13,TRBV6-1,TRBJ2-3,CASSEARADTQYF
17,TRBV7-9,TRBJ2-7,CASSLGRRGTGGEEQYF
11,TRBV29-1,TRBJ2-5,CSVGGLETQYF
20,TRBV11-2,TRBJ2-1,CASSLDNAPLTSGNYNEQFF
15,TRBV28,TRBJ2-7,CASSLTAPENYEQYF
13,TRBV7-9,TRBJ2-7,CASSLDVETSQYF
15,TRBV9,TRBJ2-3,CASSVPGGTTDTQYF
17,TRBV2,TRBJ2-7,CASSVQTLITTSYEQYF
13,TRBV28,TRBJ2-5,CAGGAGMEETQYF
14,TRBV28,TRBJ2-7,CASSFDPGLLSQYF
16,TRBV25-1,TRBJ1-5,CASSASGTGGVQPQHF
15,TRBV9,TRBJ2-5,CASSVGADTQETQYF
18,TRBV10-1,TRBJ2-1,CASSESSSGVNSYNEQFF
12,TRBV7-3,TRBJ1-1,CASSEGDTEAFF
15,TRBV18,TRBJ1-1,CASSPPQGISIEAFF
14,TRBV5-1,TRBJ1-5,CASSLASQGQPQHF
11,TRBV10-3,TRBJ1-1,CATQQNTEAFF
12,TRBV7-6,TRBJ1-2,CASSLAGGGYTF
14,TRBV19,TRBJ1-4,CASSIRLTNEKLFF